Following are 26 T cell receptor beta chains from one sample sequenced in a study of cytomegalovirus exposure and HLA in healthy donors. Some clones are missing from TCRdb's copy, which holds only in-frame ones; the method was immunoSEQ multiplex PCR. The sample records 150,000 to 200,000 clones, 87% being singletons. The sequencing input was PBMCs. These receptors all stem from a woman younger than 45 in good health and CMV-seronegative.

V and J are TRBV5-1 and TRBJ1-2, with TRBD1 matching over 8 bases. This CDR3 contains 16 residues. Germline assignment: CDR1 SGHRS and CDR2 YFSETQ. The trim removed 3 bases at V and 7 bases at J, leaving 14 bases unmatched. Here the CDR3 DNA reads TGCGCCAGCAGCTACATAACGCCGGGACAGGCTCTTGGCTACACCTTC. The encoded protein is CASSYITPGQALGYTF.

This clone has just one count. The genes are TRBV29-1 and TRBJ1-4; 7 bases agree with TRBD1. The germline V gene encodes CDR1 SQVTM and CDR2 ANQGSEA. The length of the CDR3 is 14 residues. With 0 bases clipped from V and 8 bases from J, the junction kept 6 bases outside the gene matches. The CDR3 region has the DNA TGCAGCGTTGAAGATCGACAGGGAAGAGAAAAACTGTTTTTT. It is translated as CSVEDRQGREKLFF.

The chain joins TRBV27 to TRBJ2-5, with D maybe TRBD1 (5 bases). Trimming pared 6 bases from V and 0 bases from J, leaving 8 bases between. This CDR3 has 13 residues. Per the germline V gene, CDR1 is MNHEY and CDR2 is SMNVEV (reference sequence). The CDR3 coding sequence is TGTGCCAGCAGATCGGACAACCAAGAGACCCAGTACTTC. Encoded protein: CASRSDNQETQYF.

In this sample, this clone turned up a few times. The gene calls are TRBV5-1 and TRBJ2-7; D not resolved. CDR3 length equals 12 residues. Germline V gene data show CDR1 as SGHRS and CDR2 as YFSETQ. V lost 4 bases to trimming and J lost 5 bases, with 10 bases between them. The CDR3 loop is CASSQPGHEQYF. In DNA form, the CDR3 reads TGCGCCAGCAGCCAACCTGGGCACGAGCAGTACTTC.

V and J are TRBV2 and TRBJ1-5, with 8 bases matching TRBD1. CDR1 SNHLY and CDR2 FYNNEI come from the germline V gene. CDR3 length: 14 amino acids. V dropped 5 bases and J dropped 4; count of bases not matched to a gene: 4. CDR3 amino acids: CASSRGQGNQPQHF. The CDR3 DNA reads TGTGCCAGCAGTCGTGGACAGGGTAATCAGCCCCAGCATTTT.

This clone was observed a few times. The chain combines TRBV2 with TRBJ1-4; TRBD1 is a possible D gene (5 bases). Germline values: CDR1 SNHLY, CDR2 FYNNEI. V was cut by 2 bases and J by 6 bases, with 10 bases left in between. CDR3 length: 14 residues. The CDR3 bases are TGTGCCAGCAGTGAACGCAGGGTCCATGAAAAACTGTTTTTT. Translation: CASSERRVHEKLFF. Together with reference TRBV2 and TRBJ1-4, the CDR3 gives the full variable domain: EPEVTQTPSHQVTQMGQEVILRCVPISNHLYFYWYRQILGQKVEFLVSFYNNEISEKSEIFDDQFSVERPDGSNFTLKIRSTKLEDSAMYFCASSERRVHEKLFFGSGTQLSVL.

V is TRBV7-2 and J is TRBJ2-6; possible D gene TRBD1, 5 bases. The V and J ends lost 1 base and 2 bases respectively, with 15 bases between them. This CDR3 contains 18 residues. CDR1 and CDR2 (germline): SGHTA, FQGNSA. The CDR3 bases are TGTGCCAGCAGCTTAGTTCCGGCAGGGTGGACTGGGGCCAACGTCCTGACTTTC. Protein sequence: CASSLVPAGWTGANVLTF. The whole variable domain, remainder taken from reference TRBV7-2 and TRBJ2-6, is GAGVSQSPSNKVTEKGKDVELRCDPISGHTALYWYRQSLGQGLEFLIYFQGNSAPDKSGLPSDRFSAERTGGSVSTLTIQRTQQEDSAVYLCASSLVPAGWTGANVLTFGAGSRLTVL.

The chain carries TRBV11-3 and TRBJ2-1, with 7 bases that match TRBD1. The V gene end was trimmed by 1 base and the J gene end by 13 bases; junction bases not matched to a gene: 7. This CDR3 is built from 13 residues. Germline loops: CDR1 SGHNT, CDR2 YENEEA. The CDR3 is CASSLVADREQFF. The CDR3 DNA reads TGTGCCAGCAGCTTAGTTGCCGACAGGGAACAGTTCTTC.

The V call is TRBV13, the J call TRBJ2-6; D gene ambiguous. The CDR3 consists of 18 residues. Looked up from germline, CDR1 is PRHDT and CDR2 is FYEKMQ (reference sequence). The V and J ends lost 3 bases and 0 bases respectively, with 15 bases between them. The CDR3 DNA is TGTGCCAGCAGCTTCGGTCCATTTCTTAACTCTGGGGCCAACGTCCTGACTTTC. Residues: CASSFGPFLNSGANVLTF. Complete variable domain (other parts from reference TRBV13 and TRBJ2-6): AAGVIQSPRHLIKEKRETATLKCYPIPRHDTVYWYQQGPGQDPQFLISFYEKMQSDKGSIPDRFSAQQFSDYHSELNMSSLELGDSALYFCASSFGPFLNSGANVLTFGAGSRLTVL.

This clone was counted a few times. The sample carries other DNA sequences with the same CDR3. This sequence joins TRBV7-2 and TRBJ1-1; D call uncertain. V was trimmed by 5 bases and J by 1 base, leaving 8 bases between them. Germline CDR1 and CDR2: SGHTA and FQGNSA. The CDR3 consists of 13 residues. CDR3 protein: CASSRGRNTEAFF. In DNA, the CDR3 is TGTGCCAGCAGCCGCGGTAGGAACACTGAAGCTTTCTTT.

As DNA, the CDR3 is TGCGCCAGCAGCTTGGGGGGGACAGAAGGAAACACCATATATTTT. It yields the protein CASSLGGTEGNTIYF. This chain joins TRBV5-1 and TRBJ1-3; 7 nucleotides align to TRBD1. Germline CDR1 reads SGHRS; CDR2 reads YFSETQ. V was clipped by 0 bases and J by 4 bases; unmatched bases: 4. The CDR3 is made up of 15 amino acids.

V is TRBV19 and J is TRBJ2-1; TRBD2 aligns across 8 bases. The CDR3 is 15 amino acids. The J segment lost 5 bases and the V segment lost 6 bases, leaving 9 bases of the junction unmatched. Germline-derived CDR1 and CDR2 are LNHDA and SQIVND (reference sequence). The CDR3: CASRMRLAGNNEQFF. The CDR3 bases are TGTGCCAGTAGGATGAGGCTAGCGGGTAACAATGAGCAGTTCTTC.

V usage is TRBV27 and J usage is TRBJ1-5; a weak D match, TRBD1 (6 bases). Germline V gives CDR1 MNHEY, CDR2 SMNVEV (reference sequence). CDR3 length: 12 residues. V lost 9 bases to trimming and J lost 3 bases, with 9 bases between them. CDR3 coding DNA: TGTGCCAGTGGACAGCACAATCAGCCCCAGCATTTT. Translated, it gives CASGQHNQPQHF.

The rearrangement uses TRBV7-2 and TRBJ2-7; tentative D call: TRBD2 (5 bases). The V gene lost 3 bases and the J gene lost 2 bases, with 11 bases spanning the gap. The CDR3 consists of 14 residues. In germline, CDR1 is SGHTA, CDR2 FQGNSA. In nucleotides, the CDR3 is TGTGCCAGCAGCTTCCTAGCTGGACCCTACGAGCAGTACTTC. As protein: CASSFLAGPYEQYF.

The chain links TRBV19 to TRBJ2-1; D may be TRBD1 (5 bases). The CDR3 contains 13 residues. The V and J ends lost 8 bases and 4 bases respectively, with 12 bases between them. Germline V gene sequence: CDR1 LNHDA, CDR2 SQIVND (reference sequence). The CDR3 nucleotides are TGTGCCAGTGAAACAGGAGAATACAATGAGCAGTTCTTC. The encoded protein is CASETGEYNEQFF.

The chain's CDR3 is CASSPGLAGGTDTQYF. As DNA, the CDR3 is TGTGCCAGCAGCCCAGGACTAGCGGGAGGCACAGATACGCAGTATTTT. The V call is TRBV11-3, the J call TRBJ2-3, with 13 bases identical to TRBD2. The CDR3 is 16 residues long. Germline CDR1 reads SGHNT; CDR2 reads YENEEA. V was clipped by 5 bases and J by 1 base; unmatched bases: 3. The complete variable domain, with remaining parts taken from reference TRBV11-3 and TRBJ2-3, reads EAGVVQSPRYKIIEKKQPVAFWCNPISGHNTLYWYLQNLGQGPELLIRYENEEAVDDSQLPKDRFSAERLKGVDSTLKIQPAELGDSAVYLCASSPGLAGGTDTQYFGPGTRLTVL.

This chain links TRBV9 with TRBJ1-1; possibly TRBD1 for D (5 bases). Germline V gives CDR1 SGDLS, CDR2 YYNGEE. CDR3 length: 17 residues. Deletions cut 2 bases from V and 0 bases from J, with 17 bases between. CDR3 region: CASSVDASQGMNTEAFF. As DNA, the CDR3 is TGTGCCAGCAGCGTCGACGCTTCGCAGGGCATGAACACTGAAGCTTTCTTT.

The chain is built from TRBV13 and TRBJ2-3; TRBD2 matches at 7 bases. V lost 3 bases to trimming and J lost 4 bases; unmatched junction nucleotides: 4. The V gene's germline CDR1 is PRHDT and CDR2 FYEKMQ (reference sequence). The CDR3 covers 14 residues. The CDR3 sequence is CASSFGGSADTQYF. The CDR3 DNA is TGTGCCAGCAGCTTTGGCGGGAGTGCAGATACGCAGTATTTT.

V and J are TRBV28 and TRBJ1-1, with 7 bases matching TRBD1. The V segment lost 5 bases and the J segment 1 base; nucleotides outside the gene matches: 28. CDR1 MDHEN and CDR2 SYDVKM come from the germline V gene. The CDR3 contains 22 residues. CDR3 DNA sequence: TGTGCCAGCAGTCCCAACCGTTGGGGCTACAGGGGTTTGTTAATCGGGAACACTGAAGCTTTCTTT. Protein product: CASSPNRWGYRGLLIGNTEAFF.

The chain recombines TRBV19 with TRBJ2-3; 8 positions match TRBD1. The trim removed 4 bases at V and 2 bases at J, leaving 8 bases unmatched. Germline loops: CDR1 LNHDA, CDR2 SQIVND (reference sequence). There are 16 residues in the CDR3. The CDR3 loop is CASSNDRGGLTDTQYF. CDR3 nucleotides: TGTGCCAGTAGTAACGACAGGGGAGGTCTCACAGATACGCAGTATTTT.

The V and J genes are TRBV2 and TRBJ2-7; maybe TRBD1 (6 bases). This CDR3 comprises 12 residues. The germline V and J ends were trimmed by 8 bases and 4 bases, with 12 bases remaining between them. Germline-derived CDR1 and CDR2 are SNHLY and FYNNEI. This CDR3 is CASRDTKYEQYF. CDR3 nucleotides: TGTGCCAGCCGGGACACAAAATACGAGCAGTACTTC.

The chain employs TRBV9 and TRBJ1-2; TRBD1 is a possible D gene (6 bases). Deletions cut 0 bases from V and 1 base from J, with 13 bases between. The CDR3 totals 16 residues. CDR1 SGDLS and CDR2 YYNGEE come from the germline V gene. The CDR3: CASSVVQGTVNYGYTF. The CDR3, as DNA: TGTGCCAGCAGCGTAGTGCAGGGGACCGTTAACTATGGCTACACCTTC. Full variable domain (missing parts from reference TRBV9 and TRBJ1-2): DSGVTQTPKHLITATGQRVTLRCSPRSGDLSVYWYQQSLDQGLQFLIQYYNGEERAKGNILERFSAQQFPDLHSELNLSSLELGDSALYFCASSVVQGTVNYGYTFGSGTRLTVV.

The V call is TRBV2, the J call TRBJ2-3; TRBD2 matches at 10 bases. CDR3 length: 15 residues. V gave up 7 bases and J gave up 0 bases; unmatched junction bases: 4. Germline CDR1 reads SNHLY; CDR2 reads FYNNEI. The CDR3 coding sequence is TGTGCCAGCACTAGCGGGGGTTCTAGCACAGATACGCAGTATTTT. This codes for CASTSGGSSTDTQYF. Looking up the rest from reference TRBV2 and TRBJ2-3 gives the full variable domain: EPEVTQTPSHQVTQMGQEVILRCVPISNHLYFYWYRQILGQKVEFLVSFYNNEISEKSEIFDDQFSVERPDGSNFTLKIRSTKLEDSAMYFCASTSGGSSTDTQYFGPGTRLTVL.

The CDR3 bases are TGCGCCAGCAGCTCAGGGACAGCAAATAATTCACCCCTCCACTTT. Its translation is CASSSGTANNSPLHF. The V gene is TRBV5-1, the J gene TRBJ1-6; 7 bases align to TRBD1. The CDR3 covers 15 residues. Germline trimming cut 3 bases from V and 5 bases from J; bases unmatched to any gene: 5. The germline gives CDR1 SGHRS, CDR2 YFSETQ.

This clone was seen a handful of times. V is TRBV29-1 and J is TRBJ1-2; 9 bases line up with TRBD1. Germline trimming cut 7 bases from V and 5 bases from J; bases unmatched to any gene: 5. CDR3 length equals 12 residues. Germline-derived CDR1 and CDR2 are SQVTM and ANQGSEA. The CDR3 region has the DNA TGCAGCGCAGTACAGGGGGCTTATGGCTACACCTTC. Translation gives CSAVQGAYGYTF.

The chain recombines TRBV9 with TRBJ2-1; a weak D match, TRBD2 (6 bases). The CDR3 contains 15 residues. The V end lost 3 bases, the J end lost 2 bases, and 12 bases lay between the germline ends. Looked up from germline, CDR1 is SGDLS and CDR2 is YYNGEE. In DNA form, the CDR3 reads TGTGCCAGCAGCGGTCCGGGGGTTCCCTACAATGAGCAGTTCTTC. Translation: CASSGPGVPYNEQFF.